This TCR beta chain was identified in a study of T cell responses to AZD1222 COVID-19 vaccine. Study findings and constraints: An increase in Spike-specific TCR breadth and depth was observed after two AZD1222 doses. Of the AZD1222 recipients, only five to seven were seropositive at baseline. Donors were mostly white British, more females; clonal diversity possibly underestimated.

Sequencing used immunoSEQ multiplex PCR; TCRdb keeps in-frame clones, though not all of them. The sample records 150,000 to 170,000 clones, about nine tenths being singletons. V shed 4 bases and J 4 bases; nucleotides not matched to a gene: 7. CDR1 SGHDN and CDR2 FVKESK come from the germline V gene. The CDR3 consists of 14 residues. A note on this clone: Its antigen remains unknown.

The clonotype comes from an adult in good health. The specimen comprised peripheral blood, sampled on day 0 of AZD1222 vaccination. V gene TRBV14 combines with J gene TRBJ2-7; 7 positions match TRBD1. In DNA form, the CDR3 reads TGTGCCAGCAGCCTACAGGGGTTTAGGTACGAGCAGTACTTC. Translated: CASSLQGFRYEQYF. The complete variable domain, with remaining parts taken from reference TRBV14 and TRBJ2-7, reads EAGVTQFPSHSVIEKGQTVTLRCDPISGHDNLYWYRRVMGKEIKFLLHFVKESKQDESGMPNNRFLAERTGGTYSTLKVQPAELEDSGVYFCASSLQGFRYEQYFGPGTRLTVT.